What follows describes a single T cell receptor beta chain. Trimming at V came to 3 bases and at J to 8 bases, leaving 6 bases not matched to a gene. This CDR3 has 14 amino acids. From germline, CDR1 is SGHRS and CDR2 YFSETQ. The data were obtained in a study of blood T cell repertoires in COVID-19. The wider study: Italy, Spain and the United States were the sources of the convalescent and acute COVID-19 samples. Sources were T cells, B-cell-depleted T cells, or PBMCs; the material itself was cDNA or gDNA.

Original data processing: Reference gene primer amplification gave estimated nucleated cell counts. Data came from immunoSEQ multiplex PCR; TCRdb stores just in-frame clones and leaves some out. V, J and clone size are those of that table, while D and trimming were read from the DNA. This table holds about 210,000 clones, approximately 80% found once. The sample was peripheral blood. The sequence was collected from a human donor in a cohort sampled during active COVID-19. The chain uses TRBV5-1 and TRBJ1-4; 8 nucleotides agree with TRBD1. CDR3 nucleotide sequence: TGCGCCAGCAGCTCAGGACAGGGTGAAGAAAAACTGTTTTTT. Protein product: CASSSGQGEEKLFF.